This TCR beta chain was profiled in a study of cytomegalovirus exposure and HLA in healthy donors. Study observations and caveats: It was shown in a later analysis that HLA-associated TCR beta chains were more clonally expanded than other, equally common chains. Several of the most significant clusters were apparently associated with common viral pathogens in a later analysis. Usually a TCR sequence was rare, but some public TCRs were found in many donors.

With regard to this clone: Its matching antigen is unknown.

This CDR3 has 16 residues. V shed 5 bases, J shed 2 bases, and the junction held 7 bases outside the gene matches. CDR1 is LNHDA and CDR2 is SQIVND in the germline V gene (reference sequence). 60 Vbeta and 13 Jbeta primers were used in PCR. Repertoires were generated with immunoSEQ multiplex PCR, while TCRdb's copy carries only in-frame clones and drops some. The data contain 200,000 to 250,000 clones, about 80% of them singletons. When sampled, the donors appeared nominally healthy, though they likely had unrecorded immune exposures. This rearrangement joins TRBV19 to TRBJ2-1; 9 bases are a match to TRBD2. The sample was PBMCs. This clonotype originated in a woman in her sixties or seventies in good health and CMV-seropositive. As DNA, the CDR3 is TGTGCCAGTAGTCTTAGGGCTAGCGGGGCCTACAATGAGCAGTTCTTC. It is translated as CASSLRASGAYNEQFF.